Listed here are 2 T cell receptor beta chains from one sample, sequenced in a study of blood T cell repertoires in COVID-19. Repertoires were generated with immunoSEQ multiplex PCR, while TCRdb's copy carries only in-frame clones and drops some. Of about 68,000 clones listed, 70% to 90% are singletons. The sample comprised peripheral blood. The source is a woman in her forties or fifties with COVID-19, enrolled during active disease.

V is TRBV9 and J is TRBJ2-1; 10 bases are a match to TRBD2. The CDR3 covers 15 residues. Germline V CDR1 and CDR2: SGDLS, YYNGEE. Trimming at V came to 1 base and at J to 7 bases, leaving 5 bases not matched to a gene. The CDR3 DNA reads as TGTGCCAGCAGCGTAAGAACTAGCGGGACTAATGAGCAGTTCTTC. Translation gives CASSVRTSGTNEQFF.

This clone is medium-sized. The rearrangement uses TRBV30 and TRBJ2-4, with a tentative D call TRBD1 (6 bases). Germline-derived CDR1 and CDR2 are GTSNPN and SVGIG (reference sequence). The length of the CDR3 is 13 residues. V was trimmed by 0 bases and J by 6 bases, leaving 9 bases between them. The CDR3 spells CAWSVSQGNIQYF. The CDR3 DNA is TGTGCCTGGAGTGTCTCACAGGGAAACATTCAGTACTTC. The variable domain in full, with the rest retrieved from reference TRBV30 and TRBJ2-4, is SQTIHQWPATLVQPVGSPLSLECTVEGTSNPNLYWYRQAAGRGLQLLFYSVGIGQISSEVPQNLSASRPQDRQFILSSKKLLLSDSGFYLCAWSVSQGNIQYFGAGTRLSVL.